Sequencing of this T cell receptor (beta chain) was carried out in a study of blood T cell repertoires in COVID-19. Study-wide context: The origin of the acute and convalescent COVID-19 samples was the United States, Italy and Spain. PBMCs, B-cell-depleted T cells, or T cells were the source of the cDNA or gDNA that made up the material.

There are 14 residues in the CDR3. Germline V CDR1 and CDR2: SGHRS, YFSETQ. The trim removed 1 base at V and 6 bases at J, leaving 6 bases unmatched. Generated by immunoSEQ multiplex PCR, the TCRdb table keeps only in-frame clones and is missing some. The sample records just over 35,000 clones, 75% to 90% being singletons. Sequenced sample: peripheral blood. This sequence was found in a man aged 55 to 69 with acute or convalescent COVID-19. The chain has TRBV5-1 and TRBJ2-7; 8 nucleotides align to TRBD2. Written as DNA, the CDR3 is TGCGCCAGCAGCTTGACGAGCGGGAGCGCCGAGCAGTACTTC. The encoded protein is CASSLTSGSAEQYF. Together with reference TRBV5-1 and TRBJ2-7, the CDR3 gives the full variable domain: KAGVTQTPRYLIKTRGQQVTLSCSPISGHRSVSWYQQTPGQGLQFLFEYFSETQRNKGNFPGRFSGRQFSNSRSEMNVSTLELGDSALYLCASSLTSGSAEQYFGPGTRLTVT.